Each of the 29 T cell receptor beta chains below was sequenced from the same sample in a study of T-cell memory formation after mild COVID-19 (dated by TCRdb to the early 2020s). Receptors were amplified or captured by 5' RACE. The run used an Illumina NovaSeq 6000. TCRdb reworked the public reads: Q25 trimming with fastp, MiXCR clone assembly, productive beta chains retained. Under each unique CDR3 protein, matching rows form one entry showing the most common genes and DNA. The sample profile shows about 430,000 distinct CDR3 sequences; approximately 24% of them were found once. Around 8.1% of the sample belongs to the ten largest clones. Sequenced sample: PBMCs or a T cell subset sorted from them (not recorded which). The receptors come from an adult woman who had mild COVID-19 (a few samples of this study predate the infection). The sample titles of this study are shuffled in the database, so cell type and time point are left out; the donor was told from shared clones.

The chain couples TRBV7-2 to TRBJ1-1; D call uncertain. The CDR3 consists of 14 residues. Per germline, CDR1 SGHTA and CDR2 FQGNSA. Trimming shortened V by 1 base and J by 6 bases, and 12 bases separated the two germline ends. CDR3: CASSLDFGRAEAFF. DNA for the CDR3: TGTGCCAGCAGCTTAGATTTTGGGCGCGCTGAAGCTTTCTTT.

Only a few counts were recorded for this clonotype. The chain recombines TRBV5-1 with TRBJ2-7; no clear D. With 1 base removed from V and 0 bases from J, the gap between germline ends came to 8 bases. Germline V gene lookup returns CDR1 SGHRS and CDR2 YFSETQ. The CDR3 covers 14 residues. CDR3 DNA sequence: TGCGCCAGCAGCTTGCAATGGGGCTCCTACGAGCAGTACTTC. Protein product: CASSLQWGSYEQYF.

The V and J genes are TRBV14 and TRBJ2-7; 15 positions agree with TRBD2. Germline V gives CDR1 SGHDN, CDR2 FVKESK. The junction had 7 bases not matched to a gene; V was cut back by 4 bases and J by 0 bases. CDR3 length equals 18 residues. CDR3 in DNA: TGTGCCAGCAGCCTTGGGACTAGCGGGAGGATGGGCTCCTACGAGCAGTACTTC. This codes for CASSLGTSGRMGSYEQYF.

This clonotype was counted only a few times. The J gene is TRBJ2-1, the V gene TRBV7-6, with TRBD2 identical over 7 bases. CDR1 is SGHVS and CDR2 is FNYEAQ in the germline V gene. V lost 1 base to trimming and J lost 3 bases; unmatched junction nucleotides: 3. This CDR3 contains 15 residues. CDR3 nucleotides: TGTGCCAGCAGCTTAGGTGGCGGGGGCTACAATGAGCAGTTCTTC. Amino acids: CASSLGGGGYNEQFF.

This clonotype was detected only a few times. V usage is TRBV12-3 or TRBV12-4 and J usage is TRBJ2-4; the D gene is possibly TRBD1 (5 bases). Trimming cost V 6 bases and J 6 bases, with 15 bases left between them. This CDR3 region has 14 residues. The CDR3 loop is CASSFTGSGNIQYF. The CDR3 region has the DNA TGTGCCAGCAGCTTTACAGGCTCGGGAAACATTCAGTACTTC.

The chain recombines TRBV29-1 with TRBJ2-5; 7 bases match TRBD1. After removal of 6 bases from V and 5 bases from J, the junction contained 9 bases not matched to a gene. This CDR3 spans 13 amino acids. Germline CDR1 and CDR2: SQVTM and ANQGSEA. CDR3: CSVPKGAVETQYF. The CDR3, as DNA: TGCAGCGTACCCAAGGGGGCGGTGGAGACCCAGTACTTC.

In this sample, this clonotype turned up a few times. The CDR3 DNA is TGTGCCAGCAGTTTGTCCGGGACAGGCGCGTTCTACGAGCAGTACTTC. Translation gives CASSLSGTGAFYEQYF. The V call is TRBV12-3 or TRBV12-4, the J call TRBJ2-7, with TRBD1 matching over 8 bases. The J segment lost 3 bases and the V segment lost 3 bases, leaving 10 bases of the junction unmatched. The CDR3 is made up of 16 amino acids.

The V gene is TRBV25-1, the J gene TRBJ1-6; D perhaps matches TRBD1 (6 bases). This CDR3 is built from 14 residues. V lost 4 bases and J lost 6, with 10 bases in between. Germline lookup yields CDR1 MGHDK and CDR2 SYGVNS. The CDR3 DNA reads TGTGCCAGCAGTGGGGGGGCAGGTAATTCACCCCTCCACTTT. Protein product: CASSGGAGNSPLHF.

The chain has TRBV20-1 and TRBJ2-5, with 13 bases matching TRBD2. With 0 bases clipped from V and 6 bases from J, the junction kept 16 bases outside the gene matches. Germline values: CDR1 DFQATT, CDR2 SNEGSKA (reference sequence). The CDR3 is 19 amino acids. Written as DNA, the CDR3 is TGCAGTGCTAGAGATTCCGGGACTAGCGGGGCCATACCCGGGAAGACCCAGTACTTC. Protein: CSARDSGTSGAIPGKTQYF.

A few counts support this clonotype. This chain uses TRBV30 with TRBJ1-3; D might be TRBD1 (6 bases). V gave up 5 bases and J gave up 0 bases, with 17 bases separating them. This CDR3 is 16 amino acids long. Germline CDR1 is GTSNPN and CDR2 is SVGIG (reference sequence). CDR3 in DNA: TGTGCCTGGGCGGGACACCGGCTAAACTCTGGAAACACCATATATTTT. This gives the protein CAWAGHRLNSGNTIYF.

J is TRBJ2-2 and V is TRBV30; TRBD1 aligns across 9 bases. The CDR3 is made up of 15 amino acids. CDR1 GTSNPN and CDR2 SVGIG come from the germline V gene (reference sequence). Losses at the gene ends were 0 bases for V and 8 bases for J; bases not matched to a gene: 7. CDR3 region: CAWSVWTGDEGELFF. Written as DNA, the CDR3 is TGTGCCTGGAGTGTTTGGACAGGGGACGAGGGGGAGCTGTTTTTT.

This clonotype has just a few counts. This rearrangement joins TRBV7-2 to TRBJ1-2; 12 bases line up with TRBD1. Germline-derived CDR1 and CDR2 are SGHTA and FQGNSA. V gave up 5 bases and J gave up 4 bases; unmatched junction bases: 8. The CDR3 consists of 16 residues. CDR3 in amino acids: CASSPAGTGGGYGYTF. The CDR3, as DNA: TGTGCCAGCAGCCCAGCCGGGACAGGGGGCGGCTATGGCTACACCTTC.

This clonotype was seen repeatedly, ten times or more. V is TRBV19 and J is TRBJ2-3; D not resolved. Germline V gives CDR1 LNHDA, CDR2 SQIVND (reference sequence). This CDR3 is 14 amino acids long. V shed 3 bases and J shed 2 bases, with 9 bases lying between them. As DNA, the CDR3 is TGTGCCAGTAGTATCACCGTCAACACAGATACGCAGTATTTT. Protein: CASSITVNTDTQYF.

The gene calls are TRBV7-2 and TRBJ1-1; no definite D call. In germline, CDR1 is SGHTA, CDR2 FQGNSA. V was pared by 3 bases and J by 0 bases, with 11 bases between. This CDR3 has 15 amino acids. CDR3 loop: CASSLAQKLNTEAFF. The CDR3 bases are TGTGCCAGCAGCTTGGCCCAGAAATTGAACACTGAAGCTTTCTTT.

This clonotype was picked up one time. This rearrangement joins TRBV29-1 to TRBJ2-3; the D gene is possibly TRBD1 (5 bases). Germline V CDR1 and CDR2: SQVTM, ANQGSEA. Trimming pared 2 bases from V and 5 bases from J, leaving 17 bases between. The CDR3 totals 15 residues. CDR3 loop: CSVENQGRVGDTQYF. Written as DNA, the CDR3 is TGCAGCGTTGAAAATCAGGGTAGGGTGGGAGATACGCAGTATTTT.

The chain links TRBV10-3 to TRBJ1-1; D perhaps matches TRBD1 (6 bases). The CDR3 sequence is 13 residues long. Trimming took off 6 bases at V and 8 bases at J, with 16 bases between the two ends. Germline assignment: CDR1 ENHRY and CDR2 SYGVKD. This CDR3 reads CAIRQGFGPEAFF. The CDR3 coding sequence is TGTGCCATCAGACAGGGATTCGGCCCCGAAGCTTTCTTT.

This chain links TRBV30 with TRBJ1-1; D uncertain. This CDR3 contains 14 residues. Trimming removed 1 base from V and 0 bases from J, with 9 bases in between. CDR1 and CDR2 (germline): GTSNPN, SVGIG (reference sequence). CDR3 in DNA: TGTGCCTGGAGTGGGAGGGTCTTGAACACTGAAGCTTTCTTT. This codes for CAWSGRVLNTEAFF.

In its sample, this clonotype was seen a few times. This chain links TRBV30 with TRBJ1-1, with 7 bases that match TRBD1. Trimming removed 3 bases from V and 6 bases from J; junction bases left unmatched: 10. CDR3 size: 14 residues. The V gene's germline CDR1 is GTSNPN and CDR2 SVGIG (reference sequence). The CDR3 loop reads CAWSDGTGEAEAFF. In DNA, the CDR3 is TGTGCCTGGAGCGACGGTACAGGGGAGGCTGAAGCTTTCTTT.

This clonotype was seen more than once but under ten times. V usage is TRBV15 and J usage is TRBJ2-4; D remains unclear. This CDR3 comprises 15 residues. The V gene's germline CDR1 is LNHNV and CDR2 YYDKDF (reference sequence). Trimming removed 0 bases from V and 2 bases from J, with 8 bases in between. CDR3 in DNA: TGTGCCACCAGCAGAGACGAAGGGTCCAAAAACATTCAGTACTTC. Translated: CATSRDEGSKNIQYF.

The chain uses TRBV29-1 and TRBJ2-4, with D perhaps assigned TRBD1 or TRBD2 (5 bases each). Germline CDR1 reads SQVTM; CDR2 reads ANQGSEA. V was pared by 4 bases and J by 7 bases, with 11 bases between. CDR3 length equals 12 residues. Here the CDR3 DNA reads TGCAGCGTTGCCGGGACGATCAACATTCAGTACTTC. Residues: CSVAGTINIQYF.

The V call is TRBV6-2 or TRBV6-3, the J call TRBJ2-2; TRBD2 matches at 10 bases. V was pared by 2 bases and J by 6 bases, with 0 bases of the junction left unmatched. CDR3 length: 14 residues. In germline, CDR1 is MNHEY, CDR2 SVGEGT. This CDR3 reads CASSYSGGAGELFF. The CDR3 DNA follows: TGTGCCAGCAGTTACAGCGGGGGGGCCGGGGAGCTGTTTTTT.

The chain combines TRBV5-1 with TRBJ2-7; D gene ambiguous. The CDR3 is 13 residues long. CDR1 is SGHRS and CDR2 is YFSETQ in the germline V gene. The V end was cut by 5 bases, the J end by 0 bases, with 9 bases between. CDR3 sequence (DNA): TGCGCCAGCAGACCTACCAGCTCCTACGAGCAGTACTTC. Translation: CASRPTSSYEQYF.

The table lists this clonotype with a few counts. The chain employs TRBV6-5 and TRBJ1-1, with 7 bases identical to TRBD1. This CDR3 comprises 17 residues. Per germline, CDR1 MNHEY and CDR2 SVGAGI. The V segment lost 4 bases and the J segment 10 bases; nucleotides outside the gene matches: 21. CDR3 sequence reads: CASSSKPSTSGTARAFF. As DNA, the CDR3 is TGTGCCAGCAGTTCCAAACCGTCAACTTCCGGGACAGCCCGAGCTTTCTTT.

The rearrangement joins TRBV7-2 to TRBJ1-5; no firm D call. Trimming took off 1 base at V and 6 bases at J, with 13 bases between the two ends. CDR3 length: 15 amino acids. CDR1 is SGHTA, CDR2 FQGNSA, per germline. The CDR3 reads CASSLVDTSGQPQHF. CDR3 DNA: TGTGCCAGCAGCTTAGTAGACACCTCGGGTCAGCCCCAGCATTTT.

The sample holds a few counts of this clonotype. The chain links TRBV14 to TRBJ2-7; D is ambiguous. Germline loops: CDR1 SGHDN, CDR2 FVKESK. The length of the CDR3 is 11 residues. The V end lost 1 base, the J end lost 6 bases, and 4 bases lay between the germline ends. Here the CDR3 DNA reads TGTGCCAGCAGCCAAGGGATCGAGCAGTACTTC. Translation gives CASSQGIEQYF. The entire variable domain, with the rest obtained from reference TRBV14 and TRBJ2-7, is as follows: EAGVTQFPSHSVIEKGQTVTLRCDPISGHDNLYWYRRVMGKEIKFLLHFVKESKQDESGMPNNRFLAERTGGTYSTLKVQPAELEDSGVYFCASSQGIEQYFGPGTRLTVT.

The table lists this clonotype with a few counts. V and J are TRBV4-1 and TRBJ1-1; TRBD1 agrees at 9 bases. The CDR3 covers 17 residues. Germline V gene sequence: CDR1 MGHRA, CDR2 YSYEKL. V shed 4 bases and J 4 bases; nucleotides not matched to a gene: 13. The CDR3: CASSPIPGQGDATEAFF. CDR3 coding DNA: TGCGCCAGCAGCCCTATACCGGGACAGGGAGACGCCACTGAAGCTTTCTTT.

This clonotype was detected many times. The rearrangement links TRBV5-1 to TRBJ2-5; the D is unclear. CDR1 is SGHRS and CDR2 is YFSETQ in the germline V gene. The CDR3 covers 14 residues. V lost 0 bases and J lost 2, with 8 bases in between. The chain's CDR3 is CASSLAPTQETQYF. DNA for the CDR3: TGCGCCAGCAGCTTGGCCCCTACTCAAGAGACCCAGTACTTC.

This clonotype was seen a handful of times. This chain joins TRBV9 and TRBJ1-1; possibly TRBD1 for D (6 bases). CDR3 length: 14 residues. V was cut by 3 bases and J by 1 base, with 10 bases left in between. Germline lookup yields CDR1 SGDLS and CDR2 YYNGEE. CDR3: CASSAGGGNTEAFF. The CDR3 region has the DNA TGTGCCAGCAGCGCGGGAGGGGGGAACACTGAAGCTTTCTTT.

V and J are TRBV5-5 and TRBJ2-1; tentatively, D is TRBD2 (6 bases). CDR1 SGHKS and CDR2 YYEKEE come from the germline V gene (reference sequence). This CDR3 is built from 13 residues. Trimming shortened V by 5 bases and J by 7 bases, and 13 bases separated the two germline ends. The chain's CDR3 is CASRRDSWNEQFF. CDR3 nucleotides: TGTGCCAGCAGGCGGGACTCCTGGAATGAGCAGTTCTTC.